The rows below give T cell receptor beta chains drawn from one sample of a study of blood T cell repertoires in COVID-19. This table comes from immunoSEQ multiplex PCR, and its TCRdb copy is limited to in-frame clones, with some not included. The table includes 200,000 to 300,000 clones, about 91% detected once. Input material: PBMCs or T cells enriched from blood (not recorded which). The receptor source for this set is a woman aged 40 to 50 with acute COVID-19. Both conserved end residues are part of each CDR3. A D gene is named only where the DNA matches it firmly. Clone size is shown for a subset of rows, as once, few, many or a class of expanded clone.

clone_size: NA; d_call: NA; v_call: TRBV7-2; j_call: TRBJ2-3; cdr3_nt: TGTGCCAGCAGCCCCCCTGGCGGAGGGGACACAGATACGCAGTATTTT; cdr3_aa: CASSPPGGGDTDTQYF
clone_size: NA; d_call: NA; v_call: TRBV5-6; j_call: TRBJ2-3; cdr3_nt: TGTGCCAGCAGCTTGGGCGACACAGATACGCAGTATTTT; cdr3_aa: CASSLGDTDTQYF
clone_size: NA; d_call: TRBD1; v_call: TRBV3-1/TRBV3-2; j_call: TRBJ1-2; cdr3_nt: TGTGCCAGCAGCCAAGCCGGGACAGACTATGGCTACACCTTC; cdr3_aa: CASSQAGTDYGYTF
clone_size: NA; d_call: NA; v_call: TRBV11-2; j_call: TRBJ2-1; cdr3_nt: TGTGCCAGCAGCACAGGACAGCGCAGAGTCAACAATGAGCAGTTCTTC; cdr3_aa: CASSTGQRRVNNEQFF
clone_size: NA; d_call: NA; v_call: TRBV7-6; j_call: TRBJ2-6; cdr3_nt: TGTGCCAGTACAGGGGCCAACGTCCTGACTTTC; cdr3_aa: CASTGANVLTF
clone_size: few; d_call: TRBD1; v_call: TRBV4-2; j_call: TRBJ2-5; cdr3_nt: TGTGCCAGCAGCCAAGGACAGGGGGACCAAGAGACCCAGTACTTC; cdr3_aa: CASSQGQGDQETQYF
clone_size: NA; d_call: TRBD1; v_call: TRBV19; j_call: TRBJ1-2; cdr3_nt: TGTGCCAGTAGTATCAGGGGGGACGGGTATGGCTACACCTTC; cdr3_aa: CASSIRGDGYGYTF
clone_size: NA; d_call: TRBD2; v_call: TRBV18; j_call: TRBJ2-2; cdr3_nt: TGTGCCAGCTCACAACTAACCCTAGCGGGAGGCACCGGGGAGCTGTTTTTT; cdr3_aa: CASSQLTLAGGTGELFF
clone_size: NA; d_call: TRBD1; v_call: TRBV18; j_call: TRBJ1-2; cdr3_nt: TGTGCCAGCTCACCGTCTGACAGGGGGGGCTACACCTTC; cdr3_aa: CASSPSDRGGYTF
clone_size: NA; d_call: TRBD1; v_call: TRBV6-2/TRBV6-3; j_call: TRBJ1-5; cdr3_nt: TGTGCCAGCAGTTACGCCGGACAGGTTAGCAATCAGCCCCAGCATTTT; cdr3_aa: CASSYAGQVSNQPQHF
clone_size: NA; d_call: TRBD2; v_call: TRBV4-1; j_call: TRBJ2-5; cdr3_nt: TGCGCCAGCAGCCAAGGTACTAGCGCATTGGTCCCCCAGTACTTC; cdr3_aa: CASSQGTSALVPQYF
clone_size: NA; d_call: NA; v_call: TRBV7-2; j_call: TRBJ1-2; cdr3_nt: TGTGCCAGCAGCTTATCGGACTATGGCTACACCTTC; cdr3_aa: CASSLSDYGYTF
clone_size: once; d_call: NA; v_call: TRBV5-8; j_call: TRBJ2-1; cdr3_nt: TGTGCCAGCAGCTTGAGGGGAAGCTTCTACAATGAGCAGTTCTTC; cdr3_aa: CASSLRGSFYNEQFF
clone_size: NA; d_call: NA; v_call: TRBV10-3; j_call: TRBJ1-2; cdr3_nt: TGTGCCATCAGTGAGTCGGAGGGTTATGGTGGCTACACCTTC; cdr3_aa: CAISESEGYGGYTF
clone_size: NA; d_call: TRBD1; v_call: TRBV15; j_call: TRBJ2-4; cdr3_nt: TGTGCCACCAGCAGAGAGGGGACAGGGGTAACCAAAAACATTCAGTACTTC; cdr3_aa: CATSREGTGVTKNIQYF
clone_size: few; d_call: TRBD2; v_call: TRBV10-3; j_call: TRBJ2-7; cdr3_nt: TGTGCCATCAGTGAGAGAGGACTAGACCTCTCCGAGCAGTACTTC; cdr3_aa: CAISERGLDLSEQYF
clone_size: NA; d_call: NA; v_call: TRBV11-3; j_call: TRBJ2-1; cdr3_nt: TGTGCCAGCAGCTTAGGCGGCGGCCCGGGGAATGAGCAGTTCTTC; cdr3_aa: CASSLGGGPGNEQFF
clone_size: NA; d_call: NA; v_call: TRBV7-9; j_call: TRBJ1-4; cdr3_nt: TGTGCCAGCAGCGCGTGGGGCACTAATGAAAAACTGTTTTTT; cdr3_aa: CASSAWGTNEKLFF
clone_size: NA; d_call: NA; v_call: TRBV18; j_call: TRBJ1-2; cdr3_nt: TGTGCCAGCTCACCTTACTCGGACGGCACGACAGAAAATGGCTACACCTTC; cdr3_aa: CASSPYSDGTTENGYTF
clone_size: NA; d_call: NA; v_call: TRBV18; j_call: TRBJ1-1; cdr3_nt: TGTGCCAGCTCAGCCCCGTACGGGAACACTGAAGCTTTCTTT; cdr3_aa: CASSAPYGNTEAFF
clone_size: NA; d_call: TRBD1; v_call: TRBV5-1; j_call: TRBJ1-2; cdr3_nt: TGCGCCAGCAGCTCTACGGGACAGGGGGCCACTGGCTACACCTTC; cdr3_aa: CASSSTGQGATGYTF
clone_size: many; d_call: TRBD2; v_call: TRBV4-1; j_call: TRBJ2-1; cdr3_nt: TGCGCCAGCAGCCAAGCTCTCCGGGCGGGAGGGGTTTTCCCCGATGAGCAGTTCTTC; cdr3_aa: CASSQALRAGGVFPDEQFF
clone_size: NA; d_call: NA; v_call: TRBV27; j_call: TRBJ1-1; cdr3_nt: TGTGCCAGCAGTTTCTGGTCGCGGGGGGACACTGAAGCTTTCTTT; cdr3_aa: CASSFWSRGDTEAFF
clone_size: NA; d_call: NA; v_call: TRBV30; j_call: TRBJ1-6; cdr3_nt: TGTGCCTGGAGTAGGGGTAAGGGCTCACCCCTCCACTTT; cdr3_aa: CAWSRGKGSPLHF
clone_size: few; d_call: NA; v_call: TRBV6-2/TRBV6-3; j_call: TRBJ1-3; cdr3_nt: TGTGCCAGCAGTTACGGGGGGATTCAGACTGGAAACACCATATATTTT; cdr3_aa: CASSYGGIQTGNTIYF
clone_size: NA; d_call: NA; v_call: TRBV12-3/TRBV12-4; j_call: TRBJ2-1; cdr3_nt: TGTGCCAGCAGTTCGACCCCAGGTGAGCAGTTCTTC; cdr3_aa: CASSSTPGEQFF